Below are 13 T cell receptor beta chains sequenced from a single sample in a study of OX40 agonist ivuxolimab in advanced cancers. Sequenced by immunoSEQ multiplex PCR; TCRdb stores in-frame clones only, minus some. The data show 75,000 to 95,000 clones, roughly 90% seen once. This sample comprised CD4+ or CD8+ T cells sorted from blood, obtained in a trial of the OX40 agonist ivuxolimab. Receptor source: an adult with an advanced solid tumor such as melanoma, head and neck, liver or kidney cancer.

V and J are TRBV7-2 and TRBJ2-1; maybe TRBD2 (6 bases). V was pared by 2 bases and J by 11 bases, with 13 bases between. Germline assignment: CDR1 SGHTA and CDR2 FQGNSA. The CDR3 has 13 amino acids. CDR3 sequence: CASSLKRADKQFF. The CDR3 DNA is TGTGCCAGCAGCTTAAAGCGGGCAGACAAGCAGTTCTTC.

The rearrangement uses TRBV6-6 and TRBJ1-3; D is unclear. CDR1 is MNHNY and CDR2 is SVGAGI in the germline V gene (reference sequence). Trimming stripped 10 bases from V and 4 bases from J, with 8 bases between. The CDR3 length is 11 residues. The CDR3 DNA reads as TGTGCCACCCGGACCGGAAACACCATATATTTT. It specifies CATRTGNTIYF.

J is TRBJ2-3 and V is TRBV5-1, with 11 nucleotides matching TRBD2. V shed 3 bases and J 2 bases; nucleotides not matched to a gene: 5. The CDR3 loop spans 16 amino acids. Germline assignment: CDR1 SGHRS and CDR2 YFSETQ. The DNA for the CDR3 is TGCGCCAGCAGCTCGCGACTAGCGGGACTCACAGATACGCAGTATTTT. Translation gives CASSSRLAGLTDTQYF.

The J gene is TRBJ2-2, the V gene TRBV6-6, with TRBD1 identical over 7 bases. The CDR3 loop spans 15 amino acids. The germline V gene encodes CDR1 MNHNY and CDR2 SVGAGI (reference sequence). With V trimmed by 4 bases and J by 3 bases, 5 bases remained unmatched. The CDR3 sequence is CASSFRDSYTGELFF. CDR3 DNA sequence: TGTGCCAGCAGTTTCCGGGACAGCTACACCGGGGAGCTGTTTTTT.

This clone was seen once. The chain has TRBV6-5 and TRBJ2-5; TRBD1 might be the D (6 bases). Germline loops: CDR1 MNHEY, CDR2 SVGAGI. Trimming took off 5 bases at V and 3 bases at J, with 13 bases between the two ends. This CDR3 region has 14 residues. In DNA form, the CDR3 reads TGTGCCAGCAGTCGGAGCTACAGGGAAGAGACCCAGTACTTC. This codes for CASSRSYREETQYF.

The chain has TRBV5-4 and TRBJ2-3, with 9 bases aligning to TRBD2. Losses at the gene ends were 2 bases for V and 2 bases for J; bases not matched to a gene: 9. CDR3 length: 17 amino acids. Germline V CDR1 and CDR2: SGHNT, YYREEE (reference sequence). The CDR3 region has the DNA TGTGCCAGCAGCTTTTTCCAAGCGGGGGGCTCCACAGATACGCAGTATTTT. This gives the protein CASSFFQAGGSTDTQYF.

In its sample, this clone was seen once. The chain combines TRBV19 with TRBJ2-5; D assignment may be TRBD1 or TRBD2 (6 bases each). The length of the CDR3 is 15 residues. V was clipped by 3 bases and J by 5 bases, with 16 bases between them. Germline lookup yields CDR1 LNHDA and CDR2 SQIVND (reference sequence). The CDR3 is CASSIWQGSGETQYF. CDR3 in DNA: TGTGCCAGTAGTATCTGGCAGGGGAGCGGGGAGACCCAGTACTTC.

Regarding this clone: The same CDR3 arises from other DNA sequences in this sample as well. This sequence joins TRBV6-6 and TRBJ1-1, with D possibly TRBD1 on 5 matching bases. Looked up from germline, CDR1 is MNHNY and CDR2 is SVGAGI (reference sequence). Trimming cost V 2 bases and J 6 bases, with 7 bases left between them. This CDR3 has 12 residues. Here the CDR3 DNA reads TGTGCCAGCAGTTACCGGGGGGCTGAAGCTTTCTTT. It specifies CASSYRGAEAFF.

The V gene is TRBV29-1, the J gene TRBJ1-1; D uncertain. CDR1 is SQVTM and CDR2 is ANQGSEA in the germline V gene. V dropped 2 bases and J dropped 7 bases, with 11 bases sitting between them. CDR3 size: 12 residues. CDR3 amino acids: CSVEKDADEAFF. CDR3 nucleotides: TGCAGCGTTGAAAAGGACGCAGATGAAGCTTTCTTT. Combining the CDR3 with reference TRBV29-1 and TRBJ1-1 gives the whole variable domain SAVISQKPSRDICQRGTSLTIQCQVDSQVTMMFWYRQQPGQSLTLIATANQGSEATYESGFVIDKFPISRPNLTFSTLTVSNMSPEDSSIYLCSVEKDADEAFFGQGTRLTVV.

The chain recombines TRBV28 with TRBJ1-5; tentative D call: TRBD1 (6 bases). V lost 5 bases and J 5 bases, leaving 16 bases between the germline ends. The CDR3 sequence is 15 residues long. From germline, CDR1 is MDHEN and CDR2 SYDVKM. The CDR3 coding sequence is TGTGCCAGCAGTAAACAGGGATCCGCCTATCAGCCCCAGCATTTT. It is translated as CASSKQGSAYQPQHF.

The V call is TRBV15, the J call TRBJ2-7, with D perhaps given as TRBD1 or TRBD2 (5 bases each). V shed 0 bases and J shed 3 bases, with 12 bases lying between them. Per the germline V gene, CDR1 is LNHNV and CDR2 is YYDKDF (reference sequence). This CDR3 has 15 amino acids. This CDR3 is CATSRDPGRNYEQYF. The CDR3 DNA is TGTGCCACCAGCAGAGATCCGGGACGTAACTACGAGCAGTACTTC.

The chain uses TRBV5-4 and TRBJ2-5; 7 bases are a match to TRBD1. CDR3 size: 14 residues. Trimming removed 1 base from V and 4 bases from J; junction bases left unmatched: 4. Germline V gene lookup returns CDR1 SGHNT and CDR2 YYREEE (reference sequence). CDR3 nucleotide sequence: TGTGCCAGCAGCTTGACAGGGGATGTAGAGACCCAGTACTTC. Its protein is CASSLTGDVETQYF.

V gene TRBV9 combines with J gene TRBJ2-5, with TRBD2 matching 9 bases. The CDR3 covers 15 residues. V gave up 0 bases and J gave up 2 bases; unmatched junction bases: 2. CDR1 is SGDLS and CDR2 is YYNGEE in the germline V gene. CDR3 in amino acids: CASSVGTSAQETQYF. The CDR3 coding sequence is TGTGCCAGCAGCGTAGGGACTAGCGCACAAGAGACCCAGTACTTC.